Given below is one T cell receptor beta chain in context. The sample comes from a study of blood T cell repertoires in COVID-19. For the study at large: Sources were T cells, B-cell-depleted T cells, or PBMCs; the material itself was cDNA or gDNA.

Source study methods: Reference gene primer amplification gave nucleated cell count estimates. Profiling relied on immunoSEQ multiplex PCR, and the TCRdb table lists in-frame clones only, not all of them. D and trimming come from the DNA, and the V and J calls and clone size come from that table. Of around 170,000 clones listed, 86% are singletons. Per germline, CDR1 SNHLY and CDR2 FYNNEI. V lost 3 bases to trimming and J lost 2 bases, with 8 bases between them. There are 14 residues in the CDR3. The chain combines TRBV2 with TRBJ1-5; D might be TRBD1 (6 bases). Sequenced sample: peripheral blood. The origin of this receptor is a man aged 45-60 years with active or convalescent COVID-19. The CDR3 nucleotides are TGTGCCAGCAGTGACAGGGGTGGCAATCAGCCCCAGCATTTT. Its translation is CASSDRGGNQPQHF.